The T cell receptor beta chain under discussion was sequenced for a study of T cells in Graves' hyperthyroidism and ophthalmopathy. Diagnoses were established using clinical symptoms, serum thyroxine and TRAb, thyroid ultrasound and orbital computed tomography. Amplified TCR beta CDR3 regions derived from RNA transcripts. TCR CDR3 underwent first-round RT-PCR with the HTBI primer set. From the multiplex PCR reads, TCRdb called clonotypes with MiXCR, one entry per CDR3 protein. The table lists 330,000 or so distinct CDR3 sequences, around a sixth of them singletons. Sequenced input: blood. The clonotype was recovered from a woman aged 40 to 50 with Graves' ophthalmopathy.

Here the CDR3 reads CASSGQGGAGELFF. Here the CDR3 DNA reads TGTGCCAGCAGTGGGCAGGGGGGAGCCGGGGAGCTGTTTTTT. V gene TRBV25-1 combines with J gene TRBJ2-2; D might be TRBD1 (7 bases). The CDR3 consists of 14 residues. Per the germline V gene, CDR1 is MGHDK and CDR2 is SYGVNS. V was trimmed by 4 bases and J by 6 bases, leaving 12 bases between them.